A selection of T cell receptor beta chains follows, all from one sample in a study of relationships among human T cell subsets. Using its own MiXCR run on the multiplex PCR reads, TCRdb lists one record per CDR3 protein. The sample comprises roughly 9,200 distinct CDR3 sequences, about 50% of which are singletons, and more than 5% rests with the top ten. The sequenced sample consisted of memory T cells sorted from blood. Receptors originate from a man between 40 and 49 years old in good health. Each CDR3 is given with its conserved first and last residue. D genes are given only for firm matches. Rows give clone size only sometimes, using once, few, many, or a class for an expanded clone.

D gene | clone size | J gene | V gene | CDR3 protein | CDR3 DNA
TRBD1 | - | TRBJ2-6 | TRBV11-2 | CASSRTGGYSSGANVLTF | TGTGCCAGCAGCCGAACAGGGGGCTACTCCTCTGGGGCCAACGTCCTGACTTTC
- | - | TRBJ2-5 | TRBV5-1 | CASSKEETQYF | TGCGCCAGCAGCAAAGAAGAGACCCAGTACTTC
- | - | TRBJ1-2 | TRBV11-2 | CASSWTEANYGYTF | TGTGCCAGCAGTTGGACAGAAGCTAACTATGGCTACACCTTC
TRBD1 | - | TRBJ2-2 | TRBV30 | CAGTGSRANTGELFF | TGTGCCGGGACAGGAAGCAGAGCGAACACCGGGGAGCTGTTTTTT
- | few | TRBJ2-3 | TRBV19 | CASSEGSTDTQYF | TGTGCCAGTAGTGAGGGGAGCACAGATACGCAGTATTTT
- | - | TRBJ2-5 | TRBV20-1 | CSASEETQYF | TGCAGTGCTAGTGAAGAGACCCAGTACTTC
TRBD1 | few | TRBJ1-5 | TRBV7-8 | CASSHGTGSQPQHF | TGTGCCAGCAGCCACGGGACAGGGAGCCAGCCCCAGCATTTT
- | few | TRBJ2-1 | TRBV30 | CAWQYGGSYNEQFF | TGTGCCTGGCAGTATGGCGGATCCTACAATGAGCAGTTCTTC
- | - | TRBJ2-4 | TRBV1 | CTSSSHIQYF | TGCACCAGCAGCAGTCACATTCAGTACTTC
- | - | TRBJ1-5 | TRBV12-3/TRBV12-4 | CASSLGYQPQHF | TGTGCCAGCAGTTTGGGTTATCAGCCCCAGCATTTT
TRBD2 | - | TRBJ2-2 | TRBV4-2 | CASSQDWAGGANTGELFF | TGTGCCAGCAGCCAAGATTGGGCGGGAGGGGCGAACACCGGGGAGCTGTTTTTT
- | - | TRBJ2-6 | TRBV6-1 | CASDLPSSGANVPTF | TGTGCCAGTGACTTACCGAGCTCTGGGGCCAACGTCCCGACTTTC
- | few | TRBJ2-2 | TRBV5-1 | CASSVAQTAVPGELFF | TGCGCCAGCAGCGTAGCGCAGACTGCGGTCCCCGGGGAGCTGTTTTTT
- | - | TRBJ1-5 | TRBV20-1 | CSARVDRRDNQPQHF | TGCAGTGCTAGGGTTGACAGGAGGGACAATCAGCCCCAGCATTTT
- | - | TRBJ2-7 | TRBV29-1 | CSVEDRSGFGIEQYF | TGCAGCGTTGAAGATCGGTCAGGGTTCGGCATCGAGCAGTACTTC